Below, one T cell receptor (beta chain) is given with its context. There are 13 residues in the CDR3. The ends were cut back, 3 bases at V and 5 bases at J, with 10 bases in the middle. Germline V CDR1 and CDR2: SGHAT, FQNNGV. Profiling relied on immunoSEQ multiplex PCR, and the TCRdb table lists in-frame clones only, not all of them. The data show 25,000 to 30,000 clones, roughly 80% seen once. The record originates from a study of lymphopenia after photon versus proton radiotherapy. The V gene is TRBV11-2, the J gene TRBJ2-5, with D uncertain. Sequencing used peripheral blood, obtained from a patient treated with photon-based radiotherapy. This TCR was recovered from a woman in her forties or fifties with pancreatic cancer. CDR3 residues: CASSLGRLETQYF. As DNA, the CDR3 is TGTGCCAGCAGCTTGGGCCGCCTGGAGACCCAGTACTTC.